The TCR beta chain under discussion was sequenced for a study of T cell responses to AZD1222 COVID-19 vaccine. CDR3 length: 14 amino acids. V lost 3 bases and J lost 2; bases outside the gene matches: 2. Germline V gene lookup returns CDR1 SGHTA and CDR2 FQGNSA. TCRdb keeps only in-frame clones here, not all; method: immunoSEQ multiplex PCR. The sample comprises about 150,000 clones, roughly 88% of which are singletons, and approximately 5.1% rests with the top ten. On this clone: Its antigen is still unknown.

Study-level points and caveats: There were mostly white British donors and more females than males, and clonal diversity was possibly underestimated. Repertoire samples came only from after the peak T cell response. Nearly half of spike-specific TCRs reportedly target variant regions that are unmutated in the B.1.351 and B.1.1.7 variants. Receipt of two AZD1222 doses was followed by a rise in Spike-specific TCR breadth and depth.

The sequence was obtained from an adult who received the MenACWY meningococcal vaccine as a control. The chain is built from TRBV7-2 and TRBJ2-5; 8 bases match TRBD1. Sample: peripheral blood, taken 28 days after the second dose of the MenACWY control vaccine. CDR3 residues: CASSLDRVQETQYF. As DNA, the CDR3 is TGTGCCAGCAGCTTGGACAGGGTTCAAGAGACCCAGTACTTC.